Detailed here is one TCR beta chain. This sample is drawn from a study of CD8 T cells in Susac syndrome. After extraction with the RNeasy kit, roughly 0.5 to 1 ug of the RNA was reverse transcribed using random hexamers. TCRdb used MiXCR to reprocess the immunoSEQ multiplex PCR reads, holding one entry per CDR3 protein. The repertoire consists of about 130,000 distinct CDR3 sequences, with around 90% occurring once and the leading ten covering around 0.24%. Germline V lookup: CDR1 SEHNR, CDR2 FQNEAQ (reference sequence). The CDR3 is 15 amino acids. The germline V and J ends were trimmed by 0 bases and 4 bases, with 10 bases remaining between them. CD8+ and CD4+ blood T cells underwent TCR beta sequencing. Stable or active relapsing-remitting multiple sclerosis, untreated and meeting revised McDonald criteria, defined the controls.

This TCR was recovered from a human donor with multiple sclerosis. This chain connects TRBV7-9 to TRBJ1-5, with D unclear. Specimen: CD8+ T cells from PBMCs. The CDR3 DNA follows: TGTGCCAGCAGCTTAGCAGGTAGCACAAATCAGCCCCAGCATTTT. Its protein is CASSLAGSTNQPQHF.